This T cell receptor (beta chain) was identified during a study of shared clonotypes between healthy human individuals (dated by TCRdb to about 2020). Regarding the study in general: Three men and a couple of women, aged 18 to 49 years, made up the cohort. Between about 0.9 and 9 billion PBMCs per donor were obtained by leukapheresis. Per donor, three plates each were used for CD4 naive and CD4 memory, two for CD8 naive, and one for CD8 memory. To estimate repertoire size and how much clonotype sharing occurs between individuals, the study deeply sequenced the blood TCR repertoires of several healthy adults. To increase sequencing depth and limit assay-specific biases, TCR repertoire library preparation and sequencing were carried out by different laboratories using diverse techniques.

The full study reports these points: Pairwise subsampling led to the expectation that sequencing depth would affect the degree of clonotype sharing among donors. Even with the large sequencing depth, rarefaction of the sorted-subset datasets indicated that sequencing was incomplete. Higher generation probabilities were observed for clonotypes shared by all four sorted-subset donors than for non-shared clonotypes. The small number of donors limited the genetic and exposure-history diversity represented. Only blood was sampled, and tissue TCR repertoires likely differ from those in blood. Across a few donors, roughly 5.4% of naive CD4, roughly 3.8% of naive CD8, under 2.5% of memory CD4, and roughly 0.41% of memory CD8 clonotypes were shared. Larger estimated clonotype richness was generally found for naive subsets than for memory subsets.

Using the deep immunoSEQ assay, multiplex PCR amplified TCR CDR3 regions from genomic DNA. For each cell subset, the extracted genomic DNA was distributed evenly across all wells of several immunoSEQ 96-well plates, and each plate served as one replicate. For sorted subsets, each replicate PCR was loaded with 200 ng genomic DNA, equivalent to some 27,000 T cell genomes. Purified libraries were quantified with a Qubit 3.0 fluorometer, sized on a Bioanalyzer 2100, and re-quantified with the KAPA Library Quantification kit. Every immunoSEQ 96-well plate was sequenced on a separate single-read 150-cycle Illumina NextSeq 550 flow cell. Concerning the study's data processing: Because the immunoSEQ output held only junctional sequences and lacked quality scores, the filtering could not match the filtering applied to full-length reads. Sequences were annotated with PyIR, a Python wrapper for IgBLAST v1.9, and V/J genes and CDR3 were assigned using IMGT germline references. Reads were removed for weak V/J assignments (E-value above 1e-6), missing CDR3, stop codons, out-of-frame junctions, or ambiguous translated residues. V3J clonotypes were defined by identical inferred V gene, J gene, and CDR3 amino acid sequence. Percentage overlap between repertoires was computed as shared unique clonotypes divided by the size of the smaller repertoire. Richness of each repertoire was evaluated using RTK rarefaction, the Chao1 estimator, and Recon v2.1 estimates of unobserved clonotypes. OLGA was used to compute generation probabilities for all TCRbeta clonotypes that the gDNA method yielded from four donors. The table was pulled from immuneACCESS by TCRdb, which kept in-frame rearrangements only. Such tables lose some clones; where checked, under half of the loss comes from unresolved V genes, and the rest has no known cause. V, J and clone size are taken as reported in that table, and D and trimming were inferred from the DNA itself. The sample records approximately 720,000 clones, about 90% of which are singletons. The ten largest clonotypes hold 24% of the sample.

About this clone: What antigen it recognizes has not been identified. Base-call qualities are not available, and no considerably larger clone is one nucleotide away.

CD8 naive samples were CD45RO-negative cells positively selected for CCR7, giving a CD45RA+CCR7+ population that excluded TemRA cells. The donors were healthy, HIV-negative adults who had no recently reported acute infections or vaccinations. Only Caucasian adults living in Nashville, Tennessee, USA were represented among the donors. Blood was collected by leukapheresis, and PBMCs were isolated by Ficoll-Histopaque density gradient centrifugation and then cryopreserved in liquid nitrogen vapor phase. Analytical flow cytometry was used to check the purity and quantity of each magnetically sorted T cell population. From each sorted fraction, genomic DNA was isolated and quantified by UV absorbance on a Nanodrop 2000c. For this chain, trimming is 1 base at the V end and 6 bases at the J end, and the number of junction bases without a gene match is 4. Spanning cysteine to phenylalanine, the CDR3 consists of 15 amino acids. Of all the DNA, just the CDR3 is kept, 45 bases in frame from base 1. The CDR1 and CDR2 encoded by the germline V gene are MGHRA and YSYEKL.

Sequencing was carried out using naive CD8+ T cells sorted from blood. Explained via the paper, the cell subset or site label denotes: CD45RA+CCR7+. The TCR comes from a man under 40 in good health. Rearrangement joined TRBV4-1 to TRBJ2-1, with 9 junctional bases fitting TRBD2. The sequence in DNA is TGCGCCAGCAGCCAAGCCGAACTAGCGGGCAATGAGCAGTTCTTC. This codes for CASSQAELAGNEQFF.